This TCR beta chain was recovered during a study of T cell clones after liver transplantation. Unstimulated PBMCs were sorted into CD3+CD4+ and CD3+CD8+ populations. Using immunoSEQ multiplex PCR, the repertoire was profiled, and TCRdb retains in-frame clones only, with some absent. The sample has approximately 68,000 clones, 80% seen once. The V gene end was trimmed by 2 bases and the J gene end by 3 bases; junction bases not matched to a gene: 11. Germline CDR1 is KGHSH and CDR2 is LQKENI. The CDR3 runs to 18 residues. The chain employs TRBV18 and TRBJ2-1, with 9 nucleotides matching TRBD2. This receptor was obtained from a human donor who received a liver transplant. The sample consisted of CD4+ T cells from blood, taken before liver transplant. The CDR3 spells CASSPLAGGSSLYNEQFF. CDR3 coding DNA: TGTGCCAGCTCACCATTGGCGGGGGGGAGCTCCCTCTACAATGAGCAGTTCTTC.